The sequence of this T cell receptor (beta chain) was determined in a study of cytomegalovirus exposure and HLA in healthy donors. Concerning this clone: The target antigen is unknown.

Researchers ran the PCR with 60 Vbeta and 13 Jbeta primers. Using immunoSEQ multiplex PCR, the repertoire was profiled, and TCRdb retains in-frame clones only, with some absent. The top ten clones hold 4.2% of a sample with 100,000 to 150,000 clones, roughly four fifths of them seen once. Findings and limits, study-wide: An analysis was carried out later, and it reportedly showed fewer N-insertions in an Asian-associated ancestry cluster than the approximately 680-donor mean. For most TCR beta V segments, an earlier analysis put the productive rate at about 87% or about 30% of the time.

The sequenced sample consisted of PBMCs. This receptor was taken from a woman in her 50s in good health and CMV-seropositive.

In nucleotides, the CDR3 is TGCAGCGTCCGGACAGCCTCTGGGGCCAACGTCCTGACTTTC. Its protein product is CSVRTASGANVLTF. The chain recombines TRBV29-1 with TRBJ2-6, with TRBD1 as a possible D gene (6 bases). CDR1 is SQVTM, CDR2 ANQGSEA, per germline. The CDR3 sequence is 14 residues long. V was cut by 6 bases and J by 0 bases, with 9 bases left in between.